Listed below are T cell receptor beta chains from one sample, sequenced in a study of cytomegalovirus exposure and HLA in healthy donors. Assay used: immunoSEQ multiplex PCR; TCRdb lists only in-frame clones, some missing. Altogether 150,000 to 200,000 clones are present, around three quarters being singletons, with the ten largest covering roughly 1.5%. The specimen sequenced was PBMCs. These receptors originate from a man aged 40-50 years in good health and CMV-seronegative. CDR3s leave out the opening cysteine and the closing phenylalanine or tryptophan. A D gene is named only where the DNA matches it firmly.

d_call: -; v_call: TRBV18; j_call: TRBJ1-1; cdr3_aa: ASSLYANTEAF
d_call: TRBD2; v_call: TRBV4-1; j_call: TRBJ2-7; cdr3_aa: ASSSGTRDYEQY
d_call: -; v_call: TRBV6-5; j_call: TRBJ1-6; cdr3_aa: ASSYSTGESPLH
d_call: TRBD2; v_call: TRBV4-2; j_call: TRBJ2-3; cdr3_aa: ASSQHLAGAADTQY
d_call: TRBD1; v_call: TRBV27; j_call: TRBJ1-2; cdr3_aa: ASSSATGAGYGYT
d_call: -; v_call: TRBV11-2; j_call: TRBJ2-2; cdr3_aa: ASSLERFTGELF
d_call: -; v_call: TRBV7-3; j_call: TRBJ2-6; cdr3_aa: ASSLGGADGANVLT
d_call: -; v_call: TRBV30; j_call: TRBJ1-1; cdr3_aa: AWSVLGGRTEAF
d_call: -; v_call: TRBV21-1; j_call: TRBJ2-2; cdr3_aa: ASSIGPQRLYTGELF
d_call: -; v_call: TRBV5-1; j_call: TRBJ1-6; cdr3_aa: ASSLDAGVNSPLH
d_call: TRBD2; v_call: TRBV9; j_call: TRBJ2-5; cdr3_aa: ASSDGLAGGETQY
d_call: -; v_call: TRBV28; j_call: TRBJ1-4; cdr3_aa: ASSLGLLKNEKLF
d_call: TRBD2; v_call: TRBV7-7; j_call: TRBJ2-1; cdr3_aa: ASSLMAGGEDEQF
d_call: -; v_call: TRBV5-1; j_call: TRBJ2-2; cdr3_aa: ASSPLEAPNTGELF
d_call: TRBD2; v_call: TRBV4-1; j_call: TRBJ2-1; cdr3_aa: ASGGLARYNEQF
d_call: TRBD1; v_call: TRBV7-6; j_call: TRBJ1-2; cdr3_aa: ASSTPGQGDGYT
d_call: TRBD1; v_call: TRBV6-5; j_call: TRBJ1-3; cdr3_aa: ASSSLTGGRNTIY
d_call: -; v_call: TRBV5-6; j_call: TRBJ2-1; cdr3_aa: ASSLAGLSSSYNEQF
d_call: TRBD2; v_call: TRBV19; j_call: TRBJ2-7; cdr3_aa: ASSRGTRAYEQY
d_call: -; v_call: TRBV5-1; j_call: TRBJ2-7; cdr3_aa: ASREEGSSYEQY
d_call: -; v_call: TRBV27; j_call: TRBJ2-1; cdr3_aa: ASSLSGTHSYNEQF
d_call: -; v_call: TRBV6-1; j_call: TRBJ1-1; cdr3_aa: ASSSPGPEAF
d_call: TRBD2; v_call: TRBV10-2; j_call: TRBJ2-1; cdr3_aa: ASSVAREDYNEQF
d_call: -; v_call: TRBV28; j_call: TRBJ1-3; cdr3_aa: ASSLQPRQGNTIY
d_call: TRBD2; v_call: TRBV29-1; j_call: TRBJ2-3; cdr3_aa: SVDHSGPRTDTQY
d_call: TRBD1; v_call: TRBV2; j_call: TRBJ1-6; cdr3_aa: ASGQDNSPLH
d_call: TRBD2; v_call: TRBV25-1; j_call: TRBJ2-1; cdr3_aa: ASSEEWRGGSYNEQF
d_call: TRBD2; v_call: TRBV5-4; j_call: TRBJ2-5; cdr3_aa: ASSASGRRETQY
d_call: TRBD2; v_call: TRBV5-1; j_call: TRBJ2-5; cdr3_aa: ASRPSGKETQY
d_call: TRBD1; v_call: TRBV28; j_call: TRBJ1-5; cdr3_aa: ASRGQQYQPQH
d_call: TRBD1; v_call: TRBV2; j_call: TRBJ2-1; cdr3_aa: ASRDRGPYNEQF
d_call: -; v_call: TRBV7-2; j_call: TRBJ2-2; cdr3_aa: ASSSATLRKTGELF
d_call: TRBD2; v_call: TRBV6-5; j_call: TRBJ2-1; cdr3_aa: ASREGIAYNEQF
d_call: -; v_call: TRBV7-9; j_call: TRBJ2-1; cdr3_aa: SIMGLPRPDEQF
d_call: TRBD1; v_call: TRBV7-9; j_call: TRBJ1-2; cdr3_aa: ASSEPGRGGSYGYT
d_call: -; v_call: TRBV7-9; j_call: TRBJ2-1; cdr3_aa: ASSLWGLSSYNEQF
d_call: -; v_call: TRBV2; j_call: TRBJ2-7; cdr3_aa: ASSEDGRRGEQY
d_call: TRBD2; v_call: TRBV6-6; j_call: -; cdr3_aa: ASSYPGRESSYEQY
d_call: -; v_call: TRBV4-2; j_call: TRBJ2-3; cdr3_aa: ASSQDIWGDQDGGDTQY
d_call: -; v_call: TRBV6-5; j_call: TRBJ1-4; cdr3_aa: ASGKRTTNEKLF
d_call: TRBD2; v_call: TRBV11-2; j_call: TRBJ2-3; cdr3_aa: ASSLLNRASGEGYTQY
d_call: TRBD2; v_call: TRBV2; j_call: TRBJ2-1; cdr3_aa: ASSPGLAGFFYNEQF
d_call: -; v_call: TRBV7-6; j_call: TRBJ2-5; cdr3_aa: ASSAALRETQY
d_call: -; v_call: TRBV18; j_call: TRBJ2-3; cdr3_aa: ASSLQPPRRGGTDTQY
d_call: -; v_call: TRBV20-1; j_call: TRBJ1-2; cdr3_aa: SAGNIGGYT
d_call: -; v_call: TRBV19; j_call: TRBJ1-3; cdr3_aa: ASSSPGTTVDTIY
d_call: TRBD2; v_call: TRBV19; j_call: TRBJ2-2; cdr3_aa: ATHGEGPGELF
d_call: TRBD2; v_call: TRBV6-5; j_call: TRBJ2-1; cdr3_aa: ASRGGLANEQF
d_call: TRBD2; v_call: TRBV19; j_call: TRBJ2-2; cdr3_aa: ALGSGTNTGELF
d_call: TRBD1; v_call: TRBV29-1; j_call: TRBJ2-1; cdr3_aa: SVRTGPPYNEQF
d_call: TRBD1; v_call: TRBV11-2; j_call: TRBJ2-5; cdr3_aa: ASSPPPPGQVFGQY
d_call: -; v_call: TRBV19; j_call: TRBJ2-2; cdr3_aa: ASSPSFGELF
d_call: -; v_call: TRBV28; j_call: TRBJ2-5; cdr3_aa: ASSSQGPQETQY
d_call: -; v_call: TRBV28; j_call: TRBJ2-1; cdr3_aa: ASRLQSSYNEQF
d_call: -; v_call: TRBV6-1; j_call: TRBJ2-7; cdr3_aa: ASTLETGVYEQY
d_call: -; v_call: TRBV6-1; j_call: TRBJ1-4; cdr3_aa: ASSDSTGLREKLF
d_call: TRBD2; v_call: TRBV2; j_call: TRBJ2-3; cdr3_aa: ASSQGTSGSDTQY